This T cell receptor (beta chain) derives from a study of T cell changes during pregnancy in multiple sclerosis. The germline V gene has CDR1 LGHNA and CDR2 YSLEER. V was clipped by 0 bases and J by 9 bases; unmatched bases: 8. The CDR3 extends over 15 amino acids. Clones were sequenced by immunoSEQ multiplex PCR, and TCRdb holds only the in-frame ones, with some missing. The repertoire holds more than 90,000 clones, with more than 90% as singletons. The clonotype originates from a female donor with multiple sclerosis, enrolled in a pregnancy study. The material was peripheral blood, obtained in the second trimester of pregnancy. This chain links TRBV4-3 with TRBJ2-1; 7 nucleotides line up with TRBD1. CDR3 residues: CASSQDFLRDSEQFF. The CDR3 DNA is TGCGCCAGCAGCCAAGATTTCCTTAGGGACAGTGAGCAGTTCTTC.